These T cell receptor beta chains were read from a single sample in a study of radiation and T cells in renal cell carcinoma. Generated by immunoSEQ multiplex PCR, the TCRdb table keeps only in-frame clones and is missing some. The data hold 100,000 to 150,000 clones, with 81% observed a single time. Sample: blood, taken from a patient whose treatment included radiotherapy and nephrectomy. The receptors were sampled from a man aged 50 to 59 with renal cell carcinoma. Each CDR3 is given with its conserved first and last residue. D genes are given only for firm matches. The listing skips clone size in some rows; elsewhere it reads once, few, many or a size class.

d_call	clone_size	v_call	j_call	cdr3_nt	cdr3_aa
.	.	TRBV7-7	TRBJ2-2	TGTGCTAGCAGCACTCATCCAGGGATCACCGGGGAGCTGTTTTTT	CASSTHPGITGELFF
.	.	TRBV9	TRBJ2-2	TGTGCCAGCACCGTAACTCCGACTGTCGGGGAGCTGTTTTTT	CASTVTPTVGELFF
.	.	TRBV5-1	TRBJ2-4	TGCGCCAGCAGCTCGGATTTGACAGTCGAAAACATTCAGTACTTC	CASSSDLTVENIQYF
.	few	TRBV5-1	TRBJ1-6	TGCGCCAGCAGCGGGCCCGACAGTAATTCACCCCTCCACTTT	CASSGPDSNSPLHF
.	.	TRBV5-1	TRBJ2-7	TGCGCCAGCAGCTTGGACAGGGTTTACGACGAGCAGTACTTC	CASSLDRVYDEQYF
.	.	TRBV6-5	TRBJ1-1	TGTGCCACCCGAACGTGGGACACTGAAGCTTTCTTT	CATRTWDTEAFF
.	.	TRBV4-1	TRBJ2-7	TGCGCCAGCAGCCAAGGGACAGCCAGTTACGAGCAGTACTTC	CASSQGTASYEQYF
TRBD1	.	TRBV19	TRBJ1-1	TGTGCCAGTAGTGTACGGGCAGGGGGCGCAAACACTGAAGCTTTCTTT	CASSVRAGGANTEAFF
TRBD2	.	TRBV15	TRBJ2-2	TGTGCCACCAGCAGGGTCACTAGCGGGGTAACTCCCGGGGAGCTGTTTTTT	CATSRVTSGVTPGELFF
TRBD1	.	TRBV18	TRBJ2-7	TGTGCCAGCTCACCACTTGGACAGGGGGACTCCGAGCAGTACTTC	CASSPLGQGDSEQYF
.	.	TRBV18	TRBJ1-3	TGTGCCAGCTCACCAGGGGCGTCTGGAAACACCATATATTTT	CASSPGASGNTIYF
.	.	TRBV2	TRBJ2-1	TGTGCCAGCAGTGAAGAAGGGGTAGAGCAGTTCTTC	CASSEEGVEQFF
TRBD1	.	TRBV19	TRBJ2-2	TGTGCCAGTAGTACAGGGACAGGGTTAAACACCGGGGAGCTGTTTTTT	CASSTGTGLNTGELFF
.	once	TRBV5-1	TRBJ2-5	TGCGCCAGCAGGTTTGGATCCGGGGCGCTGGAAGAGACCCAGTACTTC	CASRFGSGALEETQYF
TRBD2	.	TRBV27	TRBJ2-1	TGTGCCAGCAGTTATTCCGTCCCGGGACTAGCGGGAGGGCATTACAATGAGCAGTTCTTC	CASSYSVPGLAGGHYNEQFF
TRBD1	.	TRBV28	TRBJ1-2	TGTGCCAGTACACAGGGGGCTTGGTATGGCTACACCTTC	CASTQGAWYGYTF
.	once	TRBV4-1	TRBJ2-1	TGCGCCAGCAGCCAACTCGGCTCCTACAATGAGCAGTTCTTC	CASSQLGSYNEQFF
.	few	TRBV7-9	TRBJ2-1	TGTGCCAGCAGCCATTCCAGGGTAAATGAGCAGTTCTTC	CASSHSRVNEQFF
.	.	TRBV25-1	TRBJ2-5	TGTGCCAGCAGTCAGGACGGTTACCAAGAGACCCAGTACTTC	CASSQDGYQETQYF
.	few	TRBV21-1	TRBJ1-1	TGTGCCAGCAGCAAGGGACACATCAACACTGAAGCTTTCTTT	CASSKGHINTEAFF
.	.	TRBV28	TRBJ1-2	TGTGCCAGCAGTCGCAGTGGCTATGGCTACACCTTC	CASSRSGYGYTF
TRBD1	.	TRBV4-2	TRBJ1-2	TGTGCCAGCAGCCAAGGGGGACAGAACTATGGCTACACCTTC	CASSQGGQNYGYTF
TRBD1	.	TRBV7-7	TRBJ2-2	TGTGCTAGCAGCGGACCGGGACAGGGGGCTGACACCGGGGAGCTGTTTTTT	CASSGPGQGADTGELFF
.	.	TRBV27	TRBJ2-7	TGTGCCAGCAGAATTACGGGAGAGCAGTACTTC	CASRITGEQYF
.	.	TRBV6-6	TRBJ2-1	TGTGCCAGCAGTTACTGGGGACTCTACAATGAGCAGTTCTTC	CASSYWGLYNEQFF
TRBD1	.	TRBV30	TRBJ1-4	TGTGCCTGGGAGACCGGGACAGGAAGGGAAAAACTGTTTTTT	CAWETGTGREKLFF
TRBD2	.	TRBV7-2	TRBJ2-1	TGTGCCAGCAGCCCAGCGGGAGGCGGGTACAATGAGCAGTTCTTC	CASSPAGGGYNEQFF
TRBD2	.	TRBV10-3	TRBJ2-1	TGTGCCATCAGTGACGGGAGACAGCGGGAGAGCAGGTACAATGAGCAGTTCTTC	CAISDGRQRESRYNEQFF
.	.	TRBV2	TRBJ2-7	TGTGCCAGCAGGTTCTACGAGCAGTACTTC	CASRFYEQYF
TRBD1	many	TRBV7-9	TRBJ1-4	TGTGCCAGCAGCGCCTTGGGACAGCGCCATGAAAAACTGTTTTTT	CASSALGQRHEKLFF
.	.	TRBV7-2	TRBJ2-7	TGTGCCAGCATCCGAGATCGAGCAGACTACGAGCAGTACTTC	CASIRDRADYEQYF
.	.	TRBV6-6	TRBJ1-3	TGTGCCAGCAGTCTTATTTCCTCTGGAAACACCATATATTTT	CASSLISSGNTIYF
.	.	TRBV11-1	TRBJ2-1	TGTGCCAGCAGCTTAGGTTCCTACAATGAGCAGTTCTTC	CASSLGSYNEQFF
TRBD2	few	TRBV10-3	TRBJ2-1	TGTGCCATCAGACGAACTAGCGGGAGCTCCTACAATGAGCAGTTCTTC	CAIRRTSGSSYNEQFF
.	.	TRBV5-4	TRBJ1-1	TGTGCCAGCAGCCAAGCTAACCGGGGTAACACTGAAGCTTTCTTT	CASSQANRGNTEAFF
.	once	TRBV6-1	TRBJ1-3	TGTGCCAGCAGTGAAGCGGCGCAGGGGTCGGGAAACACCATATATTTT	CASSEAAQGSGNTIYF
.	.	TRBV6-4	TRBJ2-3	TGTGCCAGCAGTGCGGGACTCAGCACAGATACGCAGTATTTT	CASSAGLSTDTQYF
.	once	TRBV7-9	TRBJ1-4	TGTGCCAGCAGCCCCGATAATGAAAAACTGTTTTTT	CASSPDNEKLFF
.	.	TRBV2	TRBJ2-4	TGTGCCAGCACGTCGCGGGCAAACATTCAGTACTTC	CASTSRANIQYF
.	.	TRBV18	TRBJ1-5	TGTGCCAGCTCACCAGCGGGGTATAGCAATCAGCCCCAGCATTTT	CASSPAGYSNQPQHF
.	.	TRBV29-1	TRBJ2-3	TGCAGCGTCAAGGGGCAGGGTGGGACAGATACGCAGTATTTT	CSVKGQGGTDTQYF
TRBD1	.	TRBV6-6	TRBJ1-5	TGTGCCAGCAGTTCCCCCGGGACAGGGGGCAATCAGCCCCAGCATTTT	CASSSPGTGGNQPQHF
TRBD1	.	TRBV2	TRBJ2-7	TGTGCCAGCAGTAACAGGGGATGGGCCTACGAGCAGTACTTC	CASSNRGWAYEQYF
.	.	TRBV27	TRBJ1-2	TGTGCCAGCAGTTTAAGGGGGATTGACTATGGCTACACCTTC	CASSLRGIDYGYTF
TRBD2	.	TRBV30	TRBJ2-5	TGTGCCTGGGGCACTAGCGGTAGGCAAGAGACCCAGTACTTC	CAWGTSGRQETQYF
.	.	TRBV28	TRBJ1-1	TGTGCCAGCAGTTTTCTGGGGGGAGGCACTGAAGCTTTCTTT	CASSFLGGGTEAFF
.	.	TRBV5-1	TRBJ2-1	TGCGCCAGCAGCATCTCGGACACCTACAATGAGCAGTTCTTC	CASSISDTYNEQFF
.	.	TRBV21-1	TRBJ2-2	TGTGCCAGCAGCAAATGTGGTGAGGCGGGATCAGTTGACGGGGAGCTGTTTTTT	CASSKCGEAGSVDGELFF
TRBD1	many	TRBV30	TRBJ1-6	TGTGCCTGGAGCCGTGGACAGGGGGAAAATTCACCCCTCCACTTT	CAWSRGQGENSPLHF
TRBD1	.	TRBV10-3	TRBJ1-3	TGTGCCATCAGTGAGTTACAGGGGTTTGCTGGAAACACCATATATTTT	CAISELQGFAGNTIYF
.	once	TRBV19	TRBJ1-4	TGTGCCAGTAGAAGGGCCACGGACGGCGAAAAACTGTTTTTT	CASRRATDGEKLFF
TRBD1	.	TRBV5-1	TRBJ1-2	TGCGCCAGCAGCGGCGGACAGGGGGAGGGCTATGGCTACACCTTC	CASSGGQGEGYGYTF
TRBD1	.	TRBV5-1	TRBJ2-7	TGCGCCAGCAGCTTGGAGGGGACAGTGAACTACGAGCAGTACTTC	CASSLEGTVNYEQYF
.	.	TRBV9	TRBJ2-3	TGTGCCAGCAGCGTAGGGGGGGATACGCAGTATTTT	CASSVGGDTQYF
TRBD1	.	TRBV7-8	TRBJ2-3	TGTGCCAGCAGCTCCTACAGGGGGCGCGGCACAGATACGCAGTATTTT	CASSSYRGRGTDTQYF
.	once	TRBV2	TRBJ2-1	TGTGCCAGCAGCGGGGTGAACAACCACAATGAGCAGTTCTTC	CASSGVNNHNEQFF
TRBD1	.	TRBV7-9	TRBJ2-7	TGTGCCAGCAGCGCCCCCGGGACAGGGGCCTACGAGCAGTACTTC	CASSAPGTGAYEQYF
TRBD2	.	TRBV5-4	TRBJ2-2	TGTGCCAGCAGCTTGGCTCAGCGGGGGGACACCGGGGAGCTGTTTTTT	CASSLAQRGDTGELFF
TRBD1	.	TRBV6-1	TRBJ2-7	TGTGCCAGCAGAAGGAACCGGGACAGGAGCTACGAGCAGTACTTC	CASRRNRDRSYEQYF